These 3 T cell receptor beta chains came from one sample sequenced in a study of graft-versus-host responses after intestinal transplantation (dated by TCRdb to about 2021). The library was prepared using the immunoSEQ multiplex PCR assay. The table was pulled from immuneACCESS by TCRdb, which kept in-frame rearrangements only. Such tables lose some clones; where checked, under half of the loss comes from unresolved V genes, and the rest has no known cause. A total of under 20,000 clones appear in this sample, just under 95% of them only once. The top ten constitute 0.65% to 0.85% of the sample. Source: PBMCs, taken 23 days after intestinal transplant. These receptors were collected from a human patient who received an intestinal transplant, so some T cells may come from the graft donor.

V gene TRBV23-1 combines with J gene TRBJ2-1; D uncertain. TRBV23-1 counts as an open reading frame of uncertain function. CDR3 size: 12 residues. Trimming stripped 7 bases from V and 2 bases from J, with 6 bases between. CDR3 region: CASIATYNEQFF. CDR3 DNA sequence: TGCGCCAGCATCGCTACCTACAATGAGCAGTTCTTC.

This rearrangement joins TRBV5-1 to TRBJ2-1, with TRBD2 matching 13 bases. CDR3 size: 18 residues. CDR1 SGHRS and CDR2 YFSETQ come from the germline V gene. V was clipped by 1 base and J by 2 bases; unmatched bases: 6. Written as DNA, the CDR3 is TGCGCCAGCAGCTTGAGGACTAGCGGGAGTGGAACCTACAATGAGCAGTTCTTC. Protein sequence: CASSLRTSGSGTYNEQFF.

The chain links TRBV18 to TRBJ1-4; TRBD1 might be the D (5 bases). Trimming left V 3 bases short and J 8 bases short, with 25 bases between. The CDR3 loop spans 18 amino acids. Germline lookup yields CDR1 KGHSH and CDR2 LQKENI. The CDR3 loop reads CASSPTGLNRLHAEKLFF. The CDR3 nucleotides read TGTGCCAGCTCACCTACAGGTTTGAATCGGCTCCACGCAGAAAAACTGTTTTTT.